The sequence of this T cell receptor (beta chain) was determined in a study of cytomegalovirus exposure and HLA in healthy donors. Study conclusions and caveats: Sequencing had likely introduced a cluster of highly shared sequence variants as an artifact. The productive fraction for most TCR beta V segments was about 87% or about 30% in an earlier analysis. Reportedly, HLA-A and HLA-B alleles of most subjects were accurately predicted from TCR beta.

Regarding this clone: What it binds is not known.

The length of the CDR3 is 15 residues. Germline-derived CDR1 and CDR2 are MNHNY and SVGAGI (reference sequence). V was clipped by 4 bases and J by 0 bases, with 12 bases between them. 60 Vbeta and 13 Jbeta primers were used in PCR. Method: immunoSEQ multiplex PCR; TCRdb's copy keeps in-frame clones and lacks some. This sample yields over 100,000 clones, of which 63% are seen a single time; about 4.5% belongs to the top ten. The J gene is TRBJ1-1, the V gene TRBV6-6; D is unclear. The source of this sequence is a human donor in good health. Sequencing input: PBMCs. The CDR3 reads CASSLPRRMNTEAFF. The CDR3, as DNA: TGTGCCAGCAGTTTGCCTCGCAGAATGAACACTGAAGCTTTCTTT.